This TCR beta chain was captured by sequencing in a study of cytomegalovirus exposure and HLA in healthy donors. The PCR ran on 60 Vbeta and 13 Jbeta primers. Clones were read by immunoSEQ multiplex PCR, and TCRdb kept only the in-frame ones, dropping some. The table includes some 140,000 clones, about three quarters detected once. Sequenced: PBMCs. The source of this sequence is a woman aged 40 to 55 in good health and CMV-seronegative.

The CDR3 nucleotides read TGTGCCAGCAGCGGGAATTTACAGGGGAACACTGAAGCTTTCTTT. This gives the protein CASSGNLQGNTEAFF. The chain uses TRBV6-1 and TRBJ1-1; a weak D match, TRBD1 (6 bases). Germline loops: CDR1 MNHNS, CDR2 SASEGT. The CDR3 runs 15 residues. The V gene lost 6 bases and the J gene lost 1 base, with 15 bases spanning the gap.